This TCR beta chain was sequenced for a study of cytomegalovirus exposure and HLA in healthy donors. V lost 8 bases, J lost 3 bases, and 17 bases lay in between. Germline V gene sequence: CDR1 SGHRS, CDR2 YFSETQ. CDR3 length equals 14 residues. PCR employed 60 Vbeta and 13 Jbeta primers. Generated by immunoSEQ multiplex PCR, the TCRdb table keeps only in-frame clones and is missing some. Here the sample table reports around 210,000 clones. Comments on this clone: Its antigen is not known.

Study-wide points: Reportedly, diagnosis of cytomegalovirus status by the classifier showed high specificity and sensitivity. Segments of the TCR beta V type were, in most cases, productive about 87% or about 30% of the time in an earlier analysis. A later analysis found TCR association rates differed by HLA locus, highest for DRB1 and lowest for HLA-C.

Source material: PBMCs. The sequence came from a woman in her twenties or thirties in good health and CMV-seropositive. The V call is TRBV5-1, the J call TRBJ2-5, with D tentatively TRBD2 (6 bases). CDR3 sequence reads: CASKQVGGKETQYF. In DNA form, the CDR3 reads TGCGCCAGTAAGCAAGTGGGGGGAAAAGAGACCCAGTACTTC.